The present entry profiles one T cell receptor beta chain with its context. The target of this receptor is not known. Nothing much larger sits one base from this clone, and base qualities are not available. Libraries came from the immunoSEQ multiplex PCR assay. For the multiplex PCR, a mixture combining 60 forward primers for TCR Vbeta segments and 13 reverse primers for TCR Jbeta segments was used. The CDR3 region of rearranged TCR beta genes was amplified from genomic DNA by a multiplex PCR assay. The amplified TCR beta libraries were sequenced on the Illumina HiSeq System as 87-base-pair reads. From the authors' description of their analysis: Across the 670 or so repertoires, a later analysis counted tens of millions of unique TCR beta chains, 9.5 million to 12 million of which were shared by at least two donors. To remove PCR and sequencing errors, raw reads were error-corrected and collapsed into unique sequences using a nearest-neighbor algorithm that merged closely related sequences. To assign V, D and J gene segments, CDR3 sequences were aligned to IMGT reference sequences. For a sequence to be retained, a match of at least six nucleotides was required to both a V gene segment and a J gene segment. Rearrangements were called productive when the CDR3 lacked stop codons and stayed in frame with V and J; all others were non-productive. Following IMGT convention, CDR3 was defined as the stretch from the second conserved V-encoded cysteine to the conserved J-encoded phenylalanine. The earlier analysis of approximately 590 of the donors excluded any sequence lacking an unambiguous match to a single V gene segment. An earlier analysis of under 750 of the donors called V segments functional above 56.7% productive rearrangements and segregating when the between-donor standard deviation exceeded 5%. A statistical classification framework was developed to diagnose cytomegalovirus status using the catalog of TCR beta chain sequences. In a later analysis, V and J genes were assigned by comparing TCR nucleotide sequences against IMGT/GENE-DB human TR gene sequences. The TCRdist pipeline was used in a later analysis to assign CDR3 sequences and most-parsimonious VDJ recombination scenarios. In a later analysis, every TCR beta chain was defined by the combination of its CDR3 amino acid sequence and its V-gene family, and reads without a unique V-gene family were dropped. As a way to deal with suspected cross-contamination and a sequencing artifact, a later analysis dropped under 600 nucleotide sequences that were highly shared and had low generation probability. A later analysis calculated a clonal expansion index for each public chain from normalized within-repertoire ranks of inferred template counts. Generation probabilities in a later analysis came from a VDJ recombination model fitted to out-of-frame rearrangements, and those results were checked against IGoR. In a later analysis, hypergeometric tests were used to score TCR-TCR, TCR-HLA and TCR-CMV co-occurrence, with a repertoire-size bias correction applied to TCR pairs. In a later analysis, false discovery rates were estimated by permuting HLA or CMV assignments 20 times. In a later analysis, co-occurring TCRs were grouped using DBSCAN, with TCRdist sequence similarity added in when clustering inside HLA-allele-positive subsets. Co-occurrence clustering excluded repertoires with fewer than 30,000 or more than 120,000 public chains, plus five with anomalous nucleotide sharing. TCRdb stores this immuneACCESS table with in-frame sequences only. Part of the clones is absent; in the studies checked, under half of the shortfall reflects unresolved V genes, and no reason is known for the rest. Clone size and V and J calls were adopted from that table, with D and trimming inferred from the DNA. Here the sample has some 120,000 clones; 80% occur a single time. Together, the top ten hold 2.5% to 3.5% of the sample.

The sample comes from a study of cytomegalovirus exposure and HLA in healthy donors (dated 2017 in TCRdb). For context, the study as a whole: An earlier analysis of approximately 640 of the donors reported 250 to 300 Gb of sequence data and around 110 million unique TCR beta sequences from about 179 million T cells. About 310 gigabases of sequencing data and tens of millions of unique TCR sequences were included in an early release covering under 650 HLA-typed donors. Of the roughly 400 genotyped donors, approximately 80% fell in the genetic ancestry cluster associated with self-reported Caucasian donors. The study was designed to test whether signatures of past pathogen exposure could be identified by cataloging public T cell receptors. The T cell repertoires of about 700 subjects were profiled by immunosequencing and related to cytomegalovirus serostatus. In addition to the first cohort of approximately 650 subjects, a separate validation cohort of 120 different subjects was used. To predict cytomegalovirus infection status, the study brought together high-throughput TCR immunosequencing, statistical association of individual TCRs with disease status, and machine learning. To study patterns of TCR occurrence, a later analysis re-analyzed previously published TCR beta repertoires from just over 650 donors and added high-resolution HLA genotyping. Rather than drawing on any new phenotypic data, the later analysis identified candidate immune exposures from TCR beta sequences and the way those sequences occurred across donors. In an earlier analysis of 587 of the donors, high-throughput TCR beta sequencing was used to judge whether each TCR beta V gene segment behaved as functional or pseudogenic. Donor age, sex, ethnicity and CMV serostatus were collected together with the repertoire data. A later genetic analysis took genome-wide SNP genotypes for about 55% of the 666 donors and used that subset as a discovery cohort. All discovery cohort repertoires had been generated on a single sequencing platform. HLA typing included class I and class II loci at four-digit resolution. The number of typed donors differed by locus: 629-630 for A, B, C, DRB1 and DQB1; 522 for DQA1; about 600 for DPA1; and 400 to 480 for DPB1. Four to six DR-DQ haplotypes were handled as single units for association and clustering, since linkage in the cohort was strong. Among roughly 400 genotyped donors of the cohort, an average of 235,054 unique TCR beta nucleotide sequences were sequenced per donor, around a sixth of them non-productive.

General study outcomes and caveats: Cytomegalovirus status was reported to be diagnosed by the classifier with high specificity and sensitivity in both the original and validation cohorts. A few of the identified cytomegalovirus-associated TCR beta chains were confirmed in vitro to be specific for cytomegalovirus antigens. A later analysis reported that several top co-occurrence clusters appeared linked to parvovirus B19, influenza, CMV and Epstein-Barr virus. In a later analysis, the rate of TCR association differed among HLA loci, with DRB1 alleles having the most associated TCRs and HLA-C alleles having the fewest. Across donors, most TCR sequences were observed very rarely, whereas some public TCRs were present in many individuals. Assigning TCR associations to individual alleles was difficult when HLA alleles, especially DR and DQ, strongly co-occurred. The authors suggested that the approach could potentially be generalized to other disease states and immunological phenotypes. The cohort was sequenced for TCR beta chains only, and without alpha or paired-chain data the features that could be detected were limited. Because the 87-base-pair reads could not distinguish some IMGT-functional V segments, including TRBV6-2 and TRBV6-3, those segments were excluded. Most CMV-associated TCR beta chains appeared to be HLA-restricted in a later analysis, and the HLA associations seemed to be driven largely by CMV exposure. A group of highly shared sequence variants was considered likely to be a technical artifact of the sequencing pipeline. Specific HLA alleles were associated with 15,000 to 20,000 TCR beta sequences at a false discovery rate of 0.05 in a later analysis. Broadly in line with IMGT annotations, most TCR beta V segments showed up in productive rearrangements about 87% or about 30% of the time in an earlier analysis of some 590 of the donors. Compared with equally common non-associated chains, HLA-associated TCR beta chains in a later analysis were more clonally expanded and had lower generation probabilities. Sequencing depth was assumed to be roughly uniform across donors in the presence/absence analyses, though that assumption may not hold. A later genetic analysis reported fewer N-insertions in productive TCRs among donors in an Asian-associated ancestry cluster than the roughly 700-donor mean. Because HLA typing was missing for some donors at each locus, association tests included only the typed subset. Immune exposure information for the cohort was limited to CMV serostatus. V-gene and J-gene trimming of TCR beta chains was associated with a missense DCLRE1C variant in a later genetic analysis, and the association was replicated in an independent cohort. Over 15 rarely observed V segments, including chromosome 9 orphons, were excluded from the earlier analysis of a few hundred of the donors because counts were too low. A further reported finding was that TCR beta sequences accurately predicted the HLA-A and HLA-B alleles for most subjects in the first cohort. Correlated functional status among segregating V segments might reflect linkage disequilibrium, but an unknown experimental factor could not be ruled out. The study gave a list of around 170 TCR beta chains associated with cytomegalovirus.

In total, around 600 healthy bone marrow donors made up the cohort. At the time of sampling, all cohort members were nominally healthy, though unrecorded immune exposures were likely present. The donor was CMV seronegative and belonged to the group of 352 seronegative cohort members. A peripheral blood sample was collected from each donor, and TCR beta sequencing was performed on peripheral blood mononuclear cells. Genomic DNA extraction from the blood cell samples was performed with the Qiagen DNeasy Blood Extraction Kit. Including cysteine and phenylalanine, the CDR3 has 14 amino acids. Only CDR3 DNA is held: 42 bases, read in frame from base 1. V drops 2 bases and J drops 4 bases, leaving 11 bases in between. From a lookup of the germline V gene (reference sequence), CDR1 and CDR2 are LNHDA and SQIVND.

The receptor chain draws on TRBV19 and TRBJ2-5; TRBD1 might be the D gene, on 5 matching bases. Sequencing used PBMCs. The sequence was collected from a male donor in good health and CMV-seronegative. The bases read TGTGCCAGTAGTATACCAGGGTATCGAGAGACCCAGTACTTC. Translated, this gives CASSIPGYRETQYF.